A selection of T cell receptor beta chains follows, all from one sample in a study of T cell responses to AZD1222 COVID-19 vaccine. The assay was immunoSEQ multiplex PCR, and TCRdb's table has in-frame clones only and misses some. Among approximately 140,000 clones listed, 88% were seen once. Source: peripheral blood, taken on day 0 of AZD1222 vaccination. These receptors all stem from an adult in good health. CDR3s include the opening cysteine and the closing phenylalanine or tryptophan. The order of the fields is D gene, V gene, clone size, J gene, CDR3 DNA, CDR3 protein. A D gene is named only where the DNA matches it firmly. The size entry is marked missing in some rows and otherwise reads once, few, many or a size class.

>.|TRBV29-1|once|TRBJ1-5
TGCAGCGTTGTGGTGGCTTTAGGGCAGCCCCAGCATTTT
CSVVVALGQPQHF
>.|TRBV6-5|.|TRBJ1-1
TGTGCCAGCAACAAAAGCCCAACGTGGAACACTGAAGCTTTCTTT
CASNKSPTWNTEAFF
>TRBD2|TRBV19|few|TRBJ2-3
TGTGCCAGCGAGTGGACTAGCGGGGGGGGTAGCACAGATACGCAGTATTTT
CASEWTSGGGSTDTQYF
>.|TRBV5-5|.|TRBJ2-6
TGTGCCAGCAGCTTAAGTGGAGCGGGCCCTGGGGCCAACGTCCTGACTTTC
CASSLSGAGPGANVLTF
>TRBD2|TRBV7-2|.|TRBJ2-7
TGTGCCAGCAGCTTAGATCGCGGGAGCTCCTACGAGCAGTACTTC
CASSLDRGSSYEQYF
>TRBD1|TRBV7-9|.|TRBJ1-1
TGTGCCAGCAGCCGACAGGGGTCGGGTGAAGCTTTCTTT
CASSRQGSGEAFF
>.|TRBV9|.|TRBJ1-1
TGTGCCAGCAGCGTAGGGGGGAGCACTGAAGCTTTCTTT
CASSVGGSTEAFF
>.|TRBV9|few|TRBJ2-2
TGTGCCAGCAGCGTTACGTACCTTACTGGCGGGGTATCTACCGGGGAGCTGTTTTTT
CASSVTYLTGGVSTGELFF
>TRBD1|TRBV28|.|TRBJ1-2
TGTGCCAGCAGTTTACAGGGGGGAGGCTACACCTTC
CASSLQGGGYTF
>TRBD1|TRBV14|.|TRBJ2-7
TGTGCCAGCAGCCAAGATTTCAGACAGGGTAGGAGCTCCTACGAGCAGTACTTC
CASSQDFRQGRSSYEQYF
>.|TRBV7-9|.|TRBJ2-5
TGTGCCAGCAGCATTGCTCTAGAGGAAGGAGAGACCCAGTACTTC
CASSIALEEGETQYF
>.|TRBV7-9|.|TRBJ1-3
TGTGCCAGTCAGCTTAGAGGCAGGGAATTTTCTGGAAACACCATATATTTT
CASQLRGREFSGNTIYF
>.|TRBV2|.|TRBJ2-7
TGTGCCACAACCCCTCAAGGGCGTTCCTACGAGCAGTACTTC
CATTPQGRSYEQYF
>TRBD1|TRBV28|.|TRBJ1-2
TGTGCCAGCATTGGAGCCGACAGGGGGCCGGGGGGCTACACCTTC
CASIGADRGPGGYTF
>TRBD1|TRBV27|once|TRBJ2-7
TGTGCCAGCAGTCCTCGATGGCAGGGGGCCTACGAGCAGTACTTC
CASSPRWQGAYEQYF
>.|TRBV6-5|few|TRBJ2-7
TGTGCCAGCAGTTACCGGCGTGACGAGCAGTACTTC
CASSYRRDEQYF
>.|TRBV2|.|TRBJ1-1
TGTGCCAGCAGTTCAAGGTGGAGGGCAGCTTTCTTT
CASSSRWRAAFF
>.|TRBV20-1|.|TRBJ1-2
TGCAGTGCCGGACAGAAGGGCTACACCTTC
CSAGQKGYTF
>TRBD1|TRBV11-2|.|TRBJ1-2
TGTGCCAGCAGCTTAGATGGGTCACAGGGGGCTGGCTACACCTTC
CASSLDGSQGAGYTF
>.|TRBV4-2|.|TRBJ2-6
TGTGCCAGCAGCCAAGCACAGTCTGGGGCCAACGTCCTGACTTTC
CASSQAQSGANVLTF
>.|TRBV12-3/TRBV12-4|.|TRBJ2-7
TGTGCCAGCAGTCCCTTACACAGGGCTGAGCAGTACTTC
CASSPLHRAEQYF
>TRBD1|TRBV2|.|TRBJ1-1
TGTGCCAGCAATGGGTGGGGACAGGTAGAAGCTTTCTTT
CASNGWGQVEAFF
>TRBD2|TRBV5-5|once|TRBJ2-5
TGTGCCAGCAGCTTGTCCCCGCTAGCGGAAGAGACCCAGTACTTC
CASSLSPLAEETQYF
>.|TRBV9|.|TRBJ2-7
TGTGCCAGCAGCGTAAGATCTGGGGCCTACGAGCAGTACTTC
CASSVRSGAYEQYF
>TRBD1|TRBV9|few|TRBJ1-2
TGTGCCAGCAGCTCGGGACAGGGGTGGGGTAACTATGGCTACACCTTC
CASSSGQGWGNYGYTF
>TRBD1|TRBV5-1|once|TRBJ1-4
TGCGCCAGCAGCCTCGGGACAGGTGGCGAAAAACTGTTTTTT
CASSLGTGGEKLFF
>.|TRBV18|.|TRBJ1-5
TGTGCCAGCTCACCAGGGGGAATACACAATAGCAATCAGCCCCAGCATTTT
CASSPGGIHNSNQPQHF
>.|TRBV27|.|TRBJ2-7
TGTGCCAGCAGCAGGACTTCTCGACGCGACGAGCAGTACTTC
CASSRTSRRDEQYF
>.|TRBV19|once|TRBJ1-1
TGTGCCAGTAGTGGCACACAGGGATATACTGAAGCTTTCTTT
CASSGTQGYTEAFF
>.|TRBV2|.|TRBJ1-5
TGTGCCAGCAGTGACGGGAGGGGCAATCAGCCCCAGCATTTT
CASSDGRGNQPQHF
>.|TRBV2|.|TRBJ1-1
TGTGCCAGCCTCATCGAAGGGTCGGGGACTGAAGCTTTCTTT
CASLIEGSGTEAFF
>.|TRBV10-3|.|TRBJ2-1
TGTGCCATCAGCAGGGGGGATGAGCAGTTCTTC
CAISRGDEQFF
>TRBD1|TRBV9|.|TRBJ1-1
TGTGCCAGCAGCGTAGGAGGGGGCTCTAAAGCTTTCTTT
CASSVGGGSKAFF
>TRBD1|TRBV18|.|TRBJ1-6
TGTGCCAGCTCGACCGGACAGGCTTATAATTCACCCCTCCACTTT
CASSTGQAYNSPLHF
>.|TRBV28|.|TRBJ1-2
TGTGCCAGCACCCTGGATAGGGGGTCTAGTGGCTACACCTTC
CASTLDRGSSGYTF
>.|TRBV5-4|.|TRBJ1-5
TGTGCCAGCAGCCTGGATTATGGTCAGCCCCAGCATTTT
CASSLDYGQPQHF
>.|TRBV5-1|.|TRBJ1-2
TGCGCCAGCAGCTTGGGAGGGTATCGTGGCTACACCTTC
CASSLGGYRGYTF
>TRBD1|TRBV19|.|TRBJ1-2
TGTGCCAGCGAGAAAGGACAGGGCGAGAGGTATGGCTACACCTTC
CASEKGQGERYGYTF
>TRBD1|TRBV18|.|TRBJ1-4
TGTGCCAGCTCACCAAGACAGGGGGCCAATGAAAAACTGTTTTTT
CASSPRQGANEKLFF
>TRBD1|TRBV4-3|once|TRBJ2-7
TGCGCCAGCAGCCAAGACCAGGGGGCAGGTTACTACGAGCAGTACTTC
CASSQDQGAGYYEQYF